These 2 T cell receptor beta chains were sequenced from one sample in a study of blood T cell repertoires in COVID-19. Clones were sequenced by immunoSEQ multiplex PCR, and TCRdb holds only the in-frame ones, with some missing. The repertoire consists of some 130,000 clones, with 84% occurring once and the leading ten covering under 1.5%. Specimen: peripheral blood. These receptors originate from a man between 60 and 75 years old with acute or convalescent COVID-19.

The chain joins TRBV12-3 or TRBV12-4 to TRBJ2-7; D may be TRBD2 (5 bases). V shed 6 bases and J shed 7 bases, with 13 bases lying between them. The CDR3 runs to 12 residues. CDR3 region: CASSSGSREQYF. CDR3 coding DNA: TGTGCCAGCAGCTCGGGGAGTCGAGAGCAGTACTTC.

This clone was seen ten or more times. The sample has other DNA sequences that encode this CDR3 too. The genes are TRBV7-2 and TRBJ2-2; the match to TRBD2 covers 12 bases. This CDR3 region has 17 residues. Germline CDR1 and CDR2: SGHTA and FQGNSA. V lost 4 bases, J lost 3 bases, and 6 bases stayed unmatched. This CDR3 is CASSYLAGGPDTGELFF. The CDR3 DNA sequence: TGTGCCAGCAGCTACCTAGCGGGAGGGCCAGACACCGGGGAGCTGTTTTTT.